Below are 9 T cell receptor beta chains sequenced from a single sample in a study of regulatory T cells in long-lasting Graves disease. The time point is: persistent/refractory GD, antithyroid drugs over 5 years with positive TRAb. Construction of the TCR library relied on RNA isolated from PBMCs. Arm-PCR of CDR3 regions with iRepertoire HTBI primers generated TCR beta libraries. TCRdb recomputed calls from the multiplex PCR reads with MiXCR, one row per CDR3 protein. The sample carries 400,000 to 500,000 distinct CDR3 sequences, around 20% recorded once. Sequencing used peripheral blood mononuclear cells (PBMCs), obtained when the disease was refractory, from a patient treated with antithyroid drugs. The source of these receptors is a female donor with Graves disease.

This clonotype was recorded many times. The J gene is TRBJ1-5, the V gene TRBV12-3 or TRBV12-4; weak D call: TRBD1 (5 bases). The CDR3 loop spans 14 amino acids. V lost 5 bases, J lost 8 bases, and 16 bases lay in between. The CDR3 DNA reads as TGTGCCAGCAGTGGGGACGGCGACTCCAAGCCCCAGCATTTT. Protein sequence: CASSGDGDSKPQHF.

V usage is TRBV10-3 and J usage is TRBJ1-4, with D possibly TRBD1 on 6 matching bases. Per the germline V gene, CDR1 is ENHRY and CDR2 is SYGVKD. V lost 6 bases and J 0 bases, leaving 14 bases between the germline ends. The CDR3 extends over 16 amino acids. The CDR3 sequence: CAISNGGGSTNEKLFF. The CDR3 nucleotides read TGTGCCATCAGCAACGGGGGGGGCTCAACTAATGAAAAACTGTTTTTT.

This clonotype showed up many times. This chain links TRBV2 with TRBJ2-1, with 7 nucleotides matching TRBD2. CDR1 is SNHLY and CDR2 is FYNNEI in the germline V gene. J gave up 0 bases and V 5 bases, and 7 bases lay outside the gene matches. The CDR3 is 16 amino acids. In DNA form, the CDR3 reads TGTGCCAGCAGTTCCAAAGGCGGGAGCTCCTACAATGAGCAGTTCTTC. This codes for CASSSKGGSSYNEQFF.

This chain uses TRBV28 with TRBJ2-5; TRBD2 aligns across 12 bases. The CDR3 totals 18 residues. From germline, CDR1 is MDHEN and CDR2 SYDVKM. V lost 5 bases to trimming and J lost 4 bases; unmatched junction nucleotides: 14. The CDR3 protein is CASSPRTSGNSWRETQYF. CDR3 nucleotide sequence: TGTGCCAGCAGTCCCCGGACTAGCGGGAATTCTTGGAGAGAGACCCAGTACTTC.

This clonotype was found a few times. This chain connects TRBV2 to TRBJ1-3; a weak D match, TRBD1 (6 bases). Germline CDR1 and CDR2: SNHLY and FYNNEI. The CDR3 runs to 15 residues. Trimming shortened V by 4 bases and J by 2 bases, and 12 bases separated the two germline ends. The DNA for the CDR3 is TGTGCCAGCAGTGCTTTTGGGGGCACTGGAAACACCATATATTTT. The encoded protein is CASSAFGGTGNTIYF.

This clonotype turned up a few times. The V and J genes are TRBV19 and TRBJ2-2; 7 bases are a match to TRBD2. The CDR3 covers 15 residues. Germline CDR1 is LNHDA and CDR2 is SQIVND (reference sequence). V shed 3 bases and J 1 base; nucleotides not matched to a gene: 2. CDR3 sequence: CASSIWEGNTGELFF. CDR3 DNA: TGTGCCAGTAGTATTTGGGAGGGGAACACCGGGGAGCTGTTTTTT.

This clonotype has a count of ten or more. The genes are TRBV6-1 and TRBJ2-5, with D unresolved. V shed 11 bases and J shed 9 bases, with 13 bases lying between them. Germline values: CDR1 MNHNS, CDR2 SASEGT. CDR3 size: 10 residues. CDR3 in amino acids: CARLSGAQYF. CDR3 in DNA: TGTGCCCGCTTGAGTGGGGCCCAGTACTTC.

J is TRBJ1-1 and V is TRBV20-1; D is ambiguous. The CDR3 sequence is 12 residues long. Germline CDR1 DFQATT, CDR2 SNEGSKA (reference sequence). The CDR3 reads CTGKSTRGEAFF. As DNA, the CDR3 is TGCACTGGAAAGTCGACGCGCGGGGAAGCTTTCTTT.

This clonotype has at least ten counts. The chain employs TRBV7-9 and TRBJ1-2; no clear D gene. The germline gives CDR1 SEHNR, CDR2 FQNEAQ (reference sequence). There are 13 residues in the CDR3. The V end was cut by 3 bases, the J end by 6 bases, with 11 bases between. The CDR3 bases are TGTGCCAGCAGCTTTCCGCAGGTCCATGGCTACACCTTC. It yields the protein CASSFPQVHGYTF. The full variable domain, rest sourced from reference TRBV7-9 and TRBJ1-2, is DTGVSQNPRHKITKRGQNVTFRCDPISEHNRLYWYRQTLGQGPEFLTYFQNEAQLEKSRLLSDRFSAERPKGSFSTLEIQRTEQGDSAMYLCASSFPQVHGYTFGSGTRLTVV.